The T cell receptor beta chain described here comes from a study of identical twins. Study outcomes and limitations: Conclusions leaned on cross-sectional statistical analysis and did not track the same donors over time.

In the case of this clonotype: Its antigen remains unidentified.

TCRdb fed the 5' RACE reads into MiXCR, producing one record per CDR3 protein. The table has roughly 350,000 distinct CDR3 sequences, roughly 12% seen once; the top ten hold more than 6%. The CDR3 covers 12 residues. Germline V lookup: CDR1 DFQATT, CDR2 SNEGSKA (reference sequence). The sample also formed part of further work on yellow fever vaccine responses in identical twins.

The rearrangement links TRBV20-1 to TRBJ2-7; D is unclear. The source material was CD8+ T cells sorted from blood. The clonotype originates from a woman in her late teens or twenties in good health. For the CDR3, the DNA is TGCAGTGTTAGAGAAAGGGACTACGAGCAGTACGTC. Residues: CSVRERDYEQYV.